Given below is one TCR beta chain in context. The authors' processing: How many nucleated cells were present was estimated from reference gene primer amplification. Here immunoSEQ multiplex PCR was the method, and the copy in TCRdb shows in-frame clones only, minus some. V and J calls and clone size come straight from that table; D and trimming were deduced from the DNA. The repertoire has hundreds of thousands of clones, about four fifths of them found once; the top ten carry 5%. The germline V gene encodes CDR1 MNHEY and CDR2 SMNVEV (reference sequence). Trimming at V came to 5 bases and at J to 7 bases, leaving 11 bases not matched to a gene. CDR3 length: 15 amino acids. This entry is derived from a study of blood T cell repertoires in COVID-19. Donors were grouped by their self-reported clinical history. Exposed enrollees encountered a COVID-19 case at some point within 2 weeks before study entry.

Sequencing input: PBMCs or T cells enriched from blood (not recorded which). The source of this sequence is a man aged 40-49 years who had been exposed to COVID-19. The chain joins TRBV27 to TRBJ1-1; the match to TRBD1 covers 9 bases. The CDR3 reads CASSPYTGTGNEAFF. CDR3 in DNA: TGTGCCAGCAGTCCTTACACCGGGACAGGGAATGAAGCTTTCTTT.